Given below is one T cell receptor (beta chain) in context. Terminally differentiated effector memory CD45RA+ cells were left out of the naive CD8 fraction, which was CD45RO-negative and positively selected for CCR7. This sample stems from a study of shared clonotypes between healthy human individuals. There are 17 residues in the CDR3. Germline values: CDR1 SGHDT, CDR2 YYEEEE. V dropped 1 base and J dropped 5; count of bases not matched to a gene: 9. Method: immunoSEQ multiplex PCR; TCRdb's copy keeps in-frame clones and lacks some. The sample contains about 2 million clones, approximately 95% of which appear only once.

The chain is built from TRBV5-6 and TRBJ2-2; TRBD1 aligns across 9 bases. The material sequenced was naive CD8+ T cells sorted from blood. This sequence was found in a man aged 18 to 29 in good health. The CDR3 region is CASSLFAGQGITGELFF. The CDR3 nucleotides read TGTGCCAGCAGCTTGTTTGCAGGACAGGGGATTACCGGGGAGCTGTTTTTT.